Shown below are 32 T cell receptor beta chains from a single sample sequenced in a study of blood T cell repertoires in COVID-19. Repertoires were generated with immunoSEQ multiplex PCR, while TCRdb's copy carries only in-frame clones and drops some. The sample holds approximately 70,000 clones, 80% to 95% seen once. Sequencing was done on a sample of peripheral blood. The receptors shown here come from a woman in her sixties or seventies with active COVID-19.

The genes are TRBV7-8 and TRBJ2-7; D possibly corresponds to TRBD2 (5 bases). The CDR3 spans 16 residues. Looked up from germline, CDR1 is SGHVS and CDR2 is FQNEAQ. V was pared by 6 bases and J by 0 bases, with 18 bases between. The CDR3 DNA reads as TGTGCCAGCAGGGAACGAGGACTCCCGAGCTCCTACGAGCAGTACTTC. Its protein is CASRERGLPSSYEQYF.

The chain recombines TRBV5-1 with TRBJ2-1, with 11 bases that match TRBD1. The germline CDR1 and CDR2 sequences are SGHRS and YFSETQ. This CDR3 is built from 16 residues. Germline trimming cut 0 bases from V and 7 bases from J; bases unmatched to any gene: 6. CDR3 in amino acids: CASSLEWTGGGNEQFF. CDR3 DNA: TGCGCCAGCAGCTTGGAGTGGACAGGGGGCGGAAATGAGCAGTTCTTC. Looking up the rest from reference TRBV5-1 and TRBJ2-1 gives the full variable domain: KAGVTQTPRYLIKTRGQQVTLSCSPISGHRSVSWYQQTPGQGLQFLFEYFSETQRNKGNFPGRFSGRQFSNSRSEMNVSTLELGDSALYLCASSLEWTGGGNEQFFGPGTRLTVL.

This rearrangement joins TRBV16 to TRBJ2-7; D unclear. The germline V gene encodes CDR1 KGHSY and CDR2 FQNENV. With 0 bases removed from V and 0 bases from J, the gap between germline ends came to 6 bases. This CDR3 spans 14 amino acids. DNA of the CDR3: TGTGCCAGCAGCCAATCCCGGAGCTCCTACGAGCAGTACTTC. Amino acids: CASSQSRSSYEQYF. The whole variable domain, remainder taken from reference TRBV16 and TRBJ2-7, is GEEVAQTPKHLVRGEGQKAKLYCAPIKGHSYVFWYQQVLKNEFKFLISFQNENVFDETGMPKERFSAKCLPNSPCSLEIQATKLEDSAVYFCASSQSRSSYEQYFGPGTRLTVT.

The chain uses TRBV10-3 and TRBJ2-2; D possibly corresponds to TRBD2 (6 bases). Germline-derived CDR1 and CDR2 are ENHRY and SYGVKD. The CDR3 covers 15 residues. The V and J ends lost 5 bases and 2 bases respectively, with 12 bases between them. Written as DNA, the CDR3 is TGTGCCATCAGTCACGGGACTCTAAACACCGGGGAGCTGTTTTTT. It encodes CAISHGTLNTGELFF.

The rearrangement uses TRBV7-2 and TRBJ2-1, with no clear D. This CDR3 spans 15 amino acids. Trimming cost V 5 bases and J 6 bases, with 17 bases left between them. Germline V gene lookup returns CDR1 SGHTA and CDR2 FQGNSA. The CDR3 DNA reads as TGTGCCAGCAGCCACGACTGGCCCCCCCCCAATGAGCAGTTCTTC. Protein product: CASSHDWPPPNEQFF.

This sequence joins TRBV4-1 and TRBJ2-1, with 10 nucleotides matching TRBD2. The V gene's germline CDR1 is MGHRA and CDR2 YSYEKL. The V gene end was trimmed by 1 base and the J gene end by 3 bases; junction bases not matched to a gene: 3. The CDR3 contains 16 residues. In DNA form, the CDR3 reads TGCGCCAGCAGCCAAGGAGGACTAGCGGTCTACAATGAGCAGTTCTTC. Amino acids: CASSQGGLAVYNEQFF.

This clone was observed once. This chain connects TRBV12-3 or TRBV12-4 to TRBJ2-7; a weak D match, TRBD2 (5 bases). The V end was cut by 7 bases, the J end by 6 bases, with 16 bases between. The length of the CDR3 is 13 residues. CDR3 coding DNA: TGTGCCAGCACCCCTGGTCGGGCGGGCGAGCAGTACTTC. Residues: CASTPGRAGEQYF.

The chain carries TRBV6-6 and TRBJ2-3, with 10 bases aligning to TRBD1. V was clipped by 5 bases and J by 3 bases; unmatched bases: 8. Looked up from germline, CDR1 is MNHNY and CDR2 is SVGAGI (reference sequence). The CDR3 is 16 residues long. CDR3 coding DNA: TGTGCCAGCAGTCCACGACAGGGGGCGGGTACAGATACGCAGTATTTT. This translates into CASSPRQGAGTDTQYF.

The chain uses TRBV28 and TRBJ2-7, with a possible D match to TRBD2 (6 bases). Trimming took off 4 bases at V and 2 bases at J, with 24 bases between the two ends. Germline V gene lookup returns CDR1 MDHEN and CDR2 SYDVKM. This CDR3 region has 18 residues. As DNA, the CDR3 is TGTGCCAGCAGTTATGGCGGTTCCAAGCGGGCCCCCCCCTACGAGCAGTACTTC. Encoded protein: CASSYGGSKRAPPYEQYF.

The chain uses TRBV5-1 and TRBJ2-7; no reliable D call. Trimming pared 0 bases from V and 1 base from J, leaving 11 bases between. The CDR3 loop spans 15 amino acids. Germline CDR1 is SGHRS and CDR2 is YFSETQ. CDR3 sequence: CASSLGAVASYEQYF. The CDR3 nucleotides are TGCGCCAGCAGCTTGGGGGCCGTGGCATCCTACGAGCAGTACTTC.

The chain has TRBV11-3 and TRBJ2-2, with D maybe TRBD2 (6 bases). CDR3 length equals 16 residues. Trimming removed 2 bases at V and 5 bases at J, with 15 bases between. CDR1 SGHNT and CDR2 YENEEA come from the germline V gene. CDR3 coding DNA: TGTGCCAGCAGCTTAAGGAGGGGATTGGGAACCGGGGAGCTGTTTTTT. Its translation is CASSLRRGLGTGELFF.

This chain joins TRBV3-1 (or the pseudogene TRBV3-2) and TRBJ2-5; tentative D call: TRBD1 (5 bases). Trimming left V 4 bases short and J 5 bases short, with 11 bases between. The CDR3 totals 13 residues. Germline CDR1 LGHDT, CDR2 YNNKEL (reference sequence). The DNA for the CDR3 is TGTGCCAGCAGCCGACGCTGGGGCGAGACCCAGTACTTC. This sequence encodes CASSRRWGETQYF.

The chain recombines TRBV5-1 with TRBJ2-7; TRBD1 matches at 10 bases. J lost 3 bases, V lost 3 bases, and 6 bases had no gene match. The V gene's germline CDR1 is SGHRS and CDR2 YFSETQ. The CDR3 length is 15 residues. The CDR3 DNA follows: TGCGCCAGCAGCTCGTCCGGGACAGGGGACTACGAGCAGTACTTC. Amino acid sequence: CASSSSGTGDYEQYF. The entire variable domain, with the rest obtained from reference TRBV5-1 and TRBJ2-7, is as follows: KAGVTQTPRYLIKTRGQQVTLSCSPISGHRSVSWYQQTPGQGLQFLFEYFSETQRNKGNFPGRFSGRQFSNSRSEMNVSTLELGDSALYLCASSSSGTGDYEQYFGPGTRLTVT.

The chain joins TRBV28 to TRBJ1-2; D uncertain. CDR1 MDHEN and CDR2 SYDVKM come from the germline V gene. This CDR3 comprises 13 residues. Trimming pared 6 bases from V and 4 bases from J, leaving 12 bases between. The CDR3 nucleotides are TGTGCCAGCAGGTCGTCTCAACTCTATGGCTACACCTTC. Amino acids: CASRSSQLYGYTF.

V gene TRBV6-5 combines with J gene TRBJ2-5, with D perhaps TRBD2 (7 bases). Germline lookup yields CDR1 MNHEY and CDR2 SVGAGI. Trimming removed 5 bases from V and 5 bases from J, with 18 bases in between. The CDR3 spans 15 residues. The CDR3 region is CASSQSLGGRETQYF. In nucleotides, the CDR3 is TGTGCCAGCAGTCAATCTTTGGGGGGGCGTGAGACCCAGTACTTC.

Here the CDR3 DNA reads TGTGCCAGTAGTATAGAGGGTAGAACAGGGGTCCATCAGCCCCAGCATTTT. It codes for CASSIEGRTGVHQPQHF. This rearrangement joins TRBV19 to TRBJ1-5; 7 positions agree with TRBD1. The CDR3 is 17 amino acids. The J segment lost 5 bases and the V segment lost 0 bases, leaving 10 bases of the junction unmatched. Per germline, CDR1 LNHDA and CDR2 SQIVND (reference sequence). The variable domain in full, completed from reference TRBV19 and TRBJ1-5, reads DGGITQSPKYLFRKEGQNVTLSCEQNLNHDAMYWYRQDPGQGLRLIYYSQIVNDFQKGDIAEGYSVSREKKESFPLTVTSAQKNPTAFYLCASSIEGRTGVHQPQHFGDGTRLSIL.

The V and J genes are TRBV5-6 and TRBJ2-1, with 10 bases identical to TRBD2. Germline CDR1 and CDR2: SGHDT and YYEEEE. V gave up 2 bases and J gave up 4 bases; unmatched junction bases: 3. The length of the CDR3 is 15 residues. CDR3: CASSFTSGNYNEQFF. CDR3 DNA: TGTGCCAGCAGCTTCACTAGCGGGAATTACAATGAGCAGTTCTTC. Supplemented by reference TRBV5-6 and TRBJ2-1, the full variable domain reads DAGVTQSPTHLIKTRGQQVTLRCSPKSGHDTVSWYQQALGQGPQFIFQYYEEEERQRGNFPDRFSGHQFPNYSSELNVNALLLGDSALYLCASSFTSGNYNEQFFGPGTRLTVL.

The chain recombines TRBV7-2 with TRBJ1-2, with D maybe TRBD1 (6 bases). Germline-derived CDR1 and CDR2 are SGHTA and FQGNSA. The CDR3 consists of 13 residues. V lost 1 base and J lost 8, with 11 bases in between. Here the CDR3 reads CASSLEGVWGYTF. The DNA of the CDR3 is TGTGCCAGCAGCTTAGAGGGGGTCTGGGGCTACACCTTC.

This chain uses TRBV20-1 with TRBJ2-5; D is possibly TRBD2 (6 bases). The CDR3 is 10 residues long. Germline CDR1 DFQATT, CDR2 SNEGSKA (reference sequence). Trimming took 3 bases from V and 9 from J, leaving 8 bases between them. The CDR3 spells CSASGGAQYF. CDR3 nucleotides: TGCAGTGCTAGCGGCGGGGCCCAGTACTTC.

J is TRBJ1-1 and V is TRBV9; D might be TRBD1 (5 bases). Germline loops: CDR1 SGDLS, CDR2 YYNGEE. The CDR3 length is 15 residues. Trimming left V 3 bases short and J 3 bases short, with 15 bases between. The CDR3 DNA is TGTGCCAGCAGCGCAAGCACAGGTTCGTACACTGAAGCTTTCTTT. The encoded protein is CASSASTGSYTEAFF. Variable domain in full (rest from reference TRBV9 and TRBJ1-1): DSGVTQTPKHLITATGQRVTLRCSPRSGDLSVYWYQQSLDQGLQFLIQYYNGEERAKGNILERFSAQQFPDLHSELNLSSLELGDSALYFCASSASTGSYTEAFFGQGTRLTVV.

The J gene is TRBJ1-2, the V gene TRBV28, with a possible D match to TRBD1 (5 bases). The V and J ends lost 5 bases and 4 bases respectively, with 14 bases between them. In germline, CDR1 is MDHEN, CDR2 SYDVKM. This CDR3 is built from 14 residues. The CDR3 DNA sequence: TGTGCCAGCAGTCCCCAGGGAGGAACCTATGGCTACACCTTC. This codes for CASSPQGGTYGYTF.

This clone was found a few times. The chain carries TRBV7-2 and TRBJ2-1, with 10 bases fitting TRBD2. This CDR3 is built from 14 residues. Germline-derived CDR1 and CDR2 are SGHTA and FQGNSA. V was pared by 1 base and J by 10 bases, with 4 bases of the junction left unmatched. The CDR3 DNA reads TGTGCCAGCAGCTTAGGACCTAGCGGGAGCGAGCAGTTCTTC. Translated: CASSLGPSGSEQFF.

To note about this clone: Other DNA sequences in the sample encode the same CDR3. This sequence joins TRBV4-1 and TRBJ2-1; TRBD2 aligns across 12 bases. V was pared by 1 base and J by 5 bases, with 6 bases of the junction left unmatched. This CDR3 spans 17 amino acids. Per the germline V gene, CDR1 is MGHRA and CDR2 is YSYEKL. CDR3 sequence: CASSQAPLAGGNNEQFF. DNA for the CDR3: TGCGCCAGCAGCCAAGCTCCACTAGCGGGAGGTAACAATGAGCAGTTCTTC.

The chain uses TRBV5-4 and TRBJ2-1; weak D call: TRBD2 (6 bases). Germline V gene data show CDR1 as SGHNT and CDR2 as YYREEE (reference sequence). CDR3 length: 15 residues. With 3 bases removed from V and 2 bases from J, the gap between germline ends came to 12 bases. CDR3 residues: CASSSGLNAYNEQFF. CDR3 coding DNA: TGTGCCAGCAGCTCGGGACTCAACGCCTACAATGAGCAGTTCTTC.

V and J are TRBV30 and TRBJ2-7; 7 bases agree with TRBD2. V gave up 8 bases and J gave up 0 bases; unmatched junction bases: 4. Germline assignment: CDR1 GTSNPN and CDR2 SVGIG (reference sequence). This CDR3 has 12 amino acids. The CDR3: CAGGGSSYEQYF. The CDR3 nucleotides read TGTGCCGGTGGCGGGAGCTCCTACGAGCAGTACTTC.

The chain carries TRBV7-9 and TRBJ2-7, with 7 bases lining up with TRBD1. Germline V gene sequence: CDR1 SEHNR, CDR2 FQNEAQ (reference sequence). V lost 6 bases, J lost 2 bases, and 7 bases stayed unmatched. The CDR3 extends over 14 amino acids. In DNA, the CDR3 is TGTGCCAGCAGACGAGGGGACAGAACCTACGAGCAGTACTTC. This gives the protein CASRRGDRTYEQYF. Complete variable domain (other parts from reference TRBV7-9 and TRBJ2-7): DTGVSQNPRHKITKRGQNVTFRCDPISEHNRLYWYRQTLGQGPEFLTYFQNEAQLEKSRLLSDRFSAERPKGSFSTLEIQRTEQGDSAMYLCASRRGDRTYEQYFGPGTRLTVT.

This clone was detected only a few times. CDR3 amino acids: CASSLEAGRVNTEAFF. For the CDR3, the DNA is TGTGCCAGCAGCTTAGAGGCGGGGCGCGTAAACACTGAAGCTTTCTTT. The chain employs TRBV11-2 and TRBJ1-1; tentatively, D is TRBD1 (5 bases). V lost 0 bases, J lost 2 bases, and 13 bases lay in between. CDR3 length: 16 residues. Per germline, CDR1 SGHAT and CDR2 FQNNGV.

V usage is TRBV6-5 and J usage is TRBJ1-1; D uncertain. Germline V CDR1 and CDR2: MNHEY, SVGAGI. The CDR3 runs 13 residues. The V gene lost 6 bases and the J gene lost 5 bases, with 13 bases spanning the gap. The CDR3 reads CASRQTVWTEAFF. As DNA, the CDR3 is TGTGCCAGCAGGCAAACAGTATGGACTGAAGCTTTCTTT.

The V call is TRBV2, the J call TRBJ1-1, with 8 bases that match TRBD1. This CDR3 has 13 amino acids. Per germline, CDR1 SNHLY and CDR2 FYNNEI. V lost 8 bases and J lost 5; bases outside the gene matches: 7. CDR3 protein: CASGGQGLTEAFF. The DNA of the CDR3 is TGTGCCAGCGGAGGACAGGGCTTGACTGAAGCTTTCTTT.

This clone was detected a few times. The CDR3 DNA reads as TGTGCCAGCAGCCACCACGGGACAGGGGACTCGACTGAAGCTTTCTTT. Its translation is CASSHHGTGDSTEAFF. The V and J genes are TRBV4-2 and TRBJ1-1; TRBD1 matches at 10 bases. Trimming removed 3 bases from V and 5 bases from J; junction bases left unmatched: 9. The length of the CDR3 is 16 residues. Germline V gene lookup returns CDR1 LGHNA and CDR2 YNFKEQ.

This chain links TRBV6-6 with TRBJ1-5, with D unclear. V was pared by 11 bases and J by 1 base, with 12 bases between. The CDR3 contains 13 residues. Germline V lookup: CDR1 MNHNY, CDR2 SVGAGI (reference sequence). CDR3 protein: CASKESSNQPQHF. The CDR3, as DNA: TGTGCCTCGAAGGAGTCCAGCAATCAGCCCCAGCATTTT.

The rearrangement joins TRBV7-9 to TRBJ2-2, with 9 bases matching TRBD1. The junction had 4 bases not matched to a gene; V was cut back by 5 bases and J by 3 bases. Germline V CDR1 and CDR2: SEHNR, FQNEAQ (reference sequence). CDR3 size: 15 residues. The CDR3 is CASSAGQGHTGELFF. The DNA for the CDR3 is TGTGCCAGCAGCGCTGGACAGGGGCACACCGGGGAGCTGTTTTTT.